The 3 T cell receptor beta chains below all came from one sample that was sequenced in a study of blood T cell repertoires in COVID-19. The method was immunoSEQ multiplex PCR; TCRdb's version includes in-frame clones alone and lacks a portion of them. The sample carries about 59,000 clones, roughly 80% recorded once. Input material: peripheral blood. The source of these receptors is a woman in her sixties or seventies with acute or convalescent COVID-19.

The CDR3 spells CASSYSADYGYTF. The CDR3 DNA follows: TGTGCCAGCAGTTACTCAGCCGACTATGGCTACACCTTC. This rearrangement joins TRBV6-5 to TRBJ1-2; D remains unclear. CDR3 length: 13 residues. From germline, CDR1 is MNHEY and CDR2 SVGAGI. The V gene lost 0 bases and the J gene lost 3 bases, with 5 bases spanning the gap.

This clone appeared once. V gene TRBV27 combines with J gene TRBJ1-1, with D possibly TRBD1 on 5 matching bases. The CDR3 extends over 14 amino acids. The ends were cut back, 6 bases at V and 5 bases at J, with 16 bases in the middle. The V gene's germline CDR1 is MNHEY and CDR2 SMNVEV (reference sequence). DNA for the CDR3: TGTGCCAGCAGCCTTGGGGGGTGGGGAACTGAAGCTTTCTTT. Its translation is CASSLGGWGTEAFF.

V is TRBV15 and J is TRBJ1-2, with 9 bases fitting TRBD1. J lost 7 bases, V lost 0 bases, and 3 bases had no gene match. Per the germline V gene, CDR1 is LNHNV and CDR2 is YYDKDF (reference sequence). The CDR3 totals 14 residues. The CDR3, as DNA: TGTGCCACCAGCAGAGATCGGACAGGGGTTGGCTACACCTTC. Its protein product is CATSRDRTGVGYTF.